This T cell receptor (beta chain) was obtained from a study of a mutant IDH1 vaccine in newly diagnosed glioma. This table comes from immunoSEQ multiplex PCR, and its TCRdb copy is limited to in-frame clones, with some not included. The table has around 100,000 clones, approximately 80% seen once. Specified time point: baseline, week 1 (first vaccination visit). Specified treatment: pre-vaccination baseline after standard-of-care therapy. Diagnosis in the donors showed new WHO grade 3 or 4 astrocytomas that were IDH1-mutant and ATRX-lost. The material sequenced was PBMCs, taken from a glioma patient treated with radiotherapy, temozolomide or both. This TCR came from a man aged 35 to 55 with glioma. Some clones in this sample may be carry-over from other donors' samples.

DNA for the CDR3: TGTGCCAGCACCCTCACGGCCCTTGCAAGCAATCAGCCCCAGCATTTT. It codes for CASTLTALASNQPQHF. The genes are TRBV28 and TRBJ1-5; no clear D gene. V was pared by 7 bases and J by 1 base, with 17 bases between. This CDR3 has 16 amino acids. Looked up from germline, CDR1 is MDHEN and CDR2 is SYDVKM.